This T cell receptor (beta chain) was identified during a study of blood T cell repertoires in COVID-19. This clone was picked up one time. The CDR3 spans 14 residues. V shed 3 bases and J shed 1 base, with 7 bases lying between them. CDR1 and CDR2 from the germline V gene are SNHLY and FYNNEI. Repertoires were generated with immunoSEQ multiplex PCR, while TCRdb's copy carries only in-frame clones and drops some. Among approximately 220,000 clones listed, 80% were seen once. The chain combines TRBV2 with TRBJ1-5; weak D call: TRBD1 (6 bases). Sequenced input: PBMCs or T cells enriched from blood (not recorded which). This clonotype was sampled from a woman between 35 and 50 years old with acute COVID-19. The CDR3 DNA reads TGTGCCAGCAGTGACACAGGGAGCAATCAGCCCCAGCATTTT. This codes for CASSDTGSNQPQHF.